This TCR beta chain was sequenced in a study of blood T cells in healthy people across ages. Ranging in age from roughly 6 to 90, the donors were healthy Caucasian individuals from Russia. Study-wide results and caveats: In these data, TCR beta diversity tracked strongly with naive T cell percentage. Estimates drawn from one million T cells were deemed to understate diversity.

The use of a sample-barcoded 5' primer and a J-beta primer mix characterized a second PCR of roughly 6 to 12 cycles. MiXCR, run by TCRdb on the 5' RACE reads, gives a single entry per CDR3 protein. The sample includes roughly 1.6 million distinct CDR3 sequences, 34% of them seen just once. The CDR3 is 12 amino acids. V was cut by 11 bases and J by 6 bases, with 13 bases left in between. Per the germline V gene, CDR1 is MNHEY and CDR2 is SVGAGI. This clonotype was counted between two and nine times. The antigen is undetermined. The sequenced sample was blood. The clonotype originates from a woman aged 25 to 39 in good health. The J gene is TRBJ1-4, the V gene TRBV6-5, with D possibly matching TRBD1 (6 bases). CDR3 loop: CASGRGDEKLFF. The CDR3 DNA reads as TGTGCCTCGGGCAGGGGTGATGAAAAACTGTTTTTT.